The 7 T cell receptor beta chains given below trace back to one sample, sequenced in a study of shared clonotypes between healthy human individuals. Data came from immunoSEQ multiplex PCR; TCRdb stores just in-frame clones and leaves some out. Here the sample spans some 2 million clones, 85% to 95% being singletons. Material: naive CD4+ T cells sorted from blood. Subset indicated: CD45RA+ positively selected. Receptors were obtained from a man aged 18 to 29 in good health.

The V call is TRBV5-1, the J call TRBJ1-2; D not resolved. V was shortened by 0 bases and J by 3 bases, with 12 bases between the two germline ends. The CDR3 runs 15 residues. Germline-derived CDR1 and CDR2 are SGHRS and YFSETQ. The CDR3 DNA is TGCGCCAGCAGCTTGGAGCTCGGAGGGTACTATGGCTACACCTTC. As protein: CASSLELGGYYGYTF.

The chain joins TRBV10-1 to TRBJ1-6; D unresolved. The V and J ends lost 2 bases and 8 bases respectively, with 10 bases between them. CDR3 length equals 14 residues. Germline CDR1 WNHNN, CDR2 SYGVQD (reference sequence). This CDR3 reads CASSERQNHSPLHF. Here the CDR3 DNA reads TGCGCCAGCAGTGAGCGGCAGAATCATTCACCCCTCCACTTT.

J is TRBJ1-2 and V is TRBV29-1; 9 bases line up with TRBD1. CDR3 size: 16 residues. Germline assignment: CDR1 SQVTM and CDR2 ANQGSEA. V dropped 5 bases and J dropped 1; count of bases not matched to a gene: 11. Here the CDR3 reads CSVLIQGAGGNYGYTF. CDR3 bases: TGCAGCGTTTTAATACAGGGGGCAGGAGGTAACTATGGCTACACCTTC.

This rearrangement joins TRBV6-4 to TRBJ2-7; D possibly uses TRBD1 or TRBD2 (5 bases each). There are 16 residues in the CDR3. Trimming left V 6 bases short and J 0 bases short, with 18 bases between. From germline, CDR1 is MRHNA and CDR2 SNTAGT. The CDR3 loop reads CASRAARDGVSYEQYF. CDR3 nucleotides: TGTGCCAGCAGAGCTGCCCGGGACGGAGTCTCCTACGAGCAGTACTTC.

About this clone: Other DNA variants within this sample encode the same CDR3. V gene TRBV18 combines with J gene TRBJ1-5; the match to TRBD1 covers 9 bases. J was trimmed by 0 bases and V by 6 bases; bases with no gene match: 3. The CDR3 consists of 15 residues. In germline, CDR1 is KGHSH, CDR2 LQKENI. CDR3 DNA sequence: TGTGCCAGCTCGCAACAGGGGGCTAGCAATCAGCCCCAGCATTTT. This sequence encodes CASSQQGASNQPQHF.

The V and J genes are TRBV28 and TRBJ2-4; the D gene is possibly TRBD2 (6 bases). Germline V gene lookup returns CDR1 MDHEN and CDR2 SYDVKM. The CDR3 is 12 residues long. V gave up 7 bases and J gave up 5 bases, with 9 bases separating them. The chain's CDR3 is CASTPGENIQYF. The CDR3 DNA reads TGTGCCAGCACCCCGGGGGAAAACATTCAGTACTTC.

The CDR3 bases are TGTGCCATCAGTGAGTCAGATACTACACAAGAGACCCAGTACTTC. Translated, it gives CAISESDTTQETQYF. The rearrangement links TRBV10-3 to TRBJ2-5; D gene uncertain. CDR1 is ENHRY, CDR2 SYGVKD, per germline. The CDR3 spans 15 residues. The germline V and J ends were trimmed by 0 bases and 2 bases, with 10 bases remaining between them.